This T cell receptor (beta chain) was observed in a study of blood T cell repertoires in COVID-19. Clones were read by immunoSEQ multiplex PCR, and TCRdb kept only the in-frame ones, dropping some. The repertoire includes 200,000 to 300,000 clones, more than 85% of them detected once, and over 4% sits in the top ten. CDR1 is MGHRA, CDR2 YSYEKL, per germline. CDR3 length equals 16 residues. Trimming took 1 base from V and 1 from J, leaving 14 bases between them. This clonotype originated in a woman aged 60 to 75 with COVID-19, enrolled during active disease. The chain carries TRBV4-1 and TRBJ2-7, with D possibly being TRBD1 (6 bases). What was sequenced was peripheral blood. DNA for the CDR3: TGCGCCAGCAGCCAAGTTCCGGAGGACAGTTCCTACGAGCAGTACTTC. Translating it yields CASSQVPEDSSYEQYF.